Following are 13 T cell receptor beta chains from one sample sequenced in a study of blood T cell repertoires in COVID-19. Sequencing used immunoSEQ multiplex PCR; TCRdb keeps in-frame clones, though not all of them. The sample contains some 6,100 clones, about four fifths of which appear only once. The sample comprised peripheral blood. These receptors all come from a human donor with active COVID-19. The donor label of this sample is uncertain.

This clone has more than one count but fewer than ten. The chain recombines TRBV9 with TRBJ1-2, with D tentatively TRBD1 (6 bases). Between the trimmed V and J ends, which lost 6 bases and 4 bases, there was a span of 10 bases. Germline lookup yields CDR1 SGDLS and CDR2 YYNGEE. The length of the CDR3 is 12 residues. This CDR3 is CASKQGGYGYTF. The DNA of the CDR3 is TGTGCCAGCAAACAGGGTGGCTATGGCTACACCTTC.

The chain combines TRBV7-9 with TRBJ1-6; D is ambiguous. From germline, CDR1 is SEHNR and CDR2 FQNEAQ (reference sequence). The V end lost 8 bases, the J end lost 10 bases, and 15 bases lay between the germline ends. CDR3 size: 13 residues. CDR3 sequence: CASLSGLRSPLHF. CDR3 nucleotides: TGTGCCAGCCTCTCGGGTTTGAGGTCACCCCTCCACTTT.

The J gene is TRBJ1-1, the V gene TRBV2; D is uncertain. V was shortened by 3 bases and J by 1 base, with 15 bases between the two germline ends. Germline V gene sequence: CDR1 SNHLY, CDR2 FYNNEI. The CDR3 loop spans 16 amino acids. CDR3 in amino acids: CASSDRPIGGNTEAFF. The CDR3 DNA follows: TGTGCCAGCAGTGACAGGCCTATAGGAGGGAACACTGAAGCTTTCTTT.

V gene TRBV9 combines with J gene TRBJ1-2; no definite D call. V was cut by 0 bases and J by 3 bases, with 6 bases left in between. This CDR3 has 13 residues. Germline assignment: CDR1 SGDLS and CDR2 YYNGEE. DNA for the CDR3: TGTGCCAGCAGCGTAGGGGGAGACTATGGCTACACCTTC. Protein: CASSVGGDYGYTF.

This clone was seen only a few times. The chain combines TRBV7-3 with TRBJ2-1, with D perhaps TRBD2 (7 bases). V was trimmed by 5 bases and J by 7 bases, leaving 18 bases between them. The CDR3 sequence is 15 residues long. Per germline, CDR1 SGHTA and CDR2 FQGTGA. CDR3 loop: CASSPSRGRGNEQFF. DNA for the CDR3: TGTGCCAGCAGCCCCTCCCGGGGGCGGGGGAATGAGCAGTTCTTC.

This chain joins TRBV19 and TRBJ1-3, with D uncertain. V lost 6 bases, J lost 0 bases, and 6 bases lay in between. This CDR3 spans 13 amino acids. CDR1 LNHDA and CDR2 SQIVND come from the germline V gene (reference sequence). This CDR3 reads CASRTTSGNTIYF. The CDR3, as DNA: TGTGCCAGTAGGACAACCTCTGGAAACACCATATATTTT.

The gene calls are TRBV6-5 and TRBJ2-7; TRBD2 aligns across 12 bases. CDR3 length: 15 residues. The germline gives CDR1 MNHEY, CDR2 SVGAGI. Losses at the gene ends were 6 bases for V and 3 bases for J; bases not matched to a gene: 6. The CDR3 sequence is CASSVTSGGYYEQYF. The CDR3 DNA follows: TGTGCCAGCAGCGTGACTAGCGGGGGATACTACGAGCAGTACTTC.

The V and J genes are TRBV7-9 and TRBJ1-1; 8 nucleotides line up with TRBD1. The germline V gene encodes CDR1 SEHNR and CDR2 FQNEAQ (reference sequence). This CDR3 is built from 16 residues. Trimming at V came to 6 bases and at J to 1 base, leaving 10 bases not matched to a gene. CDR3 in DNA: TGTGCCAGCAGACACGGACAGGGTCGAAGGAACACTGAAGCTTTCTTT. Translated: CASRHGQGRRNTEAFF.

CDR3 coding DNA: TGCGCCAGCAGCTTGGGAAGTACAGGTCGGACCGGGGAGCTGTTTTTT. Protein sequence: CASSLGSTGRTGELFF. This chain connects TRBV5-1 to TRBJ2-2, with D maybe TRBD1 (5 bases). Trimming stripped 0 bases from V and 5 bases from J, with 14 bases between. Germline values: CDR1 SGHRS, CDR2 YFSETQ. The CDR3 spans 16 residues. The variable domain in full, completed from reference TRBV5-1 and TRBJ2-2, reads KAGVTQTPRYLIKTRGQQVTLSCSPISGHRSVSWYQQTPGQGLQFLFEYFSETQRNKGNFPGRFSGRQFSNSRSEMNVSTLELGDSALYLCASSLGSTGRTGELFFGEGSRLTVL.

The chain joins TRBV19 to TRBJ1-5, with D unresolved. The length of the CDR3 is 15 residues. V lost 7 bases to trimming and J lost 6 bases, with 19 bases between them. Germline V CDR1 and CDR2: LNHDA, SQIVND (reference sequence). The CDR3 DNA is TGTGCCAGTACTAACCAGGTAACCTTCGCTCAGCCCCAGCATTTT. Protein sequence: CASTNQVTFAQPQHF.

The chain combines TRBV29-1 with TRBJ2-1, with D possibly TRBD2 on 6 matching bases. CDR3 length: 12 residues. Germline CDR1 and CDR2: SQVTM and ANQGSEA. Trimming removed 4 bases at V and 5 bases at J, with 9 bases between. The CDR3 protein is CSVGGRNNEQFF. The CDR3 bases are TGCAGCGTTGGGGGGAGGAACAATGAGCAGTTCTTC.

The chain couples TRBV30 to TRBJ2-1, with D possibly TRBD2 on 5 matching bases. Germline CDR1 and CDR2: GTSNPN and SVGIG (reference sequence). The V end was cut by 0 bases, the J end by 4 bases, with 13 bases between. The CDR3 sequence is 15 residues long. The CDR3 nucleotides read TGTGCCTGGAGTGTACTAGGAGACCAATACAATGAGCAGTTCTTC. Residues: CAWSVLGDQYNEQFF.

The chain combines TRBV27 with TRBJ1-6, with D perhaps TRBD1 (5 bases). Germline loops: CDR1 MNHEY, CDR2 SMNVEV (reference sequence). The V and J ends lost 6 bases and 4 bases respectively, with 19 bases between them. The length of the CDR3 is 17 residues. Written as DNA, the CDR3 is TGTGCCAGCAGGGCCCCAGGGATGGGGATTTATAATTCACCCCTCCACTTT. Translating gives CASRAPGMGIYNSPLHF.